The TCR beta chain described here comes from a study of T cell responses to AZD1222 COVID-19 vaccine. Findings and limits, study-wide: Donors were mostly white British, more females; clonal diversity possibly underestimated. Repertoires were obtained solely post-peak T cell response.

Note on this clone: Its antigen is not identified.

Germline CDR1 and CDR2: MNHNY and SVGAGI (reference sequence). The CDR3 totals 13 residues. V dropped 7 bases and J dropped 1; count of bases not matched to a gene: 2. Some clones are missing from TCRdb's copy, which holds only in-frame ones; the method was immunoSEQ multiplex PCR. The repertoire holds some 150,000 clones, with approximately 85% as singletons. The rearrangement uses TRBV6-6 and TRBJ1-1; 8 bases are a match to TRBD1. The sample was peripheral blood, taken 28 days after the second dose of the MenACWY control vaccine. The clonotype was recovered from an adult who received the MenACWY meningococcal vaccine as a control. CDR3 in DNA: TGTGCCAGCATTGGACAGGGGAACACTGAAGCTTTCTTT. Translation gives CASIGQGNTEAFF.